Below, one TCR beta chain is given with its context. Study processing details: Estimated nucleated cell counts came from reference gene primer amplification. Produced via immunoSEQ multiplex PCR; TCRdb's table is partial and in-frame only. The DNA gave D and trimming, while V, J and clone size come from that table. The sample records tens of thousands of clones, over 70% being singletons. The data derive from a study of blood T cell repertoires in COVID-19. Germline V gene data show CDR1 as LGHDT and CDR2 as YNNKEL (reference sequence). The CDR3 consists of 16 residues. V gave up 5 bases and J gave up 5 bases; unmatched junction bases: 9.

The specimen was peripheral blood. This TCR came from a woman in her 70s with acute or convalescent COVID-19. This rearrangement joins TRBV3-1 (or the pseudogene TRBV3-2) to TRBJ2-2, with TRBD1 identical over 9 bases. Here the CDR3 reads CASSDPGQGRTGELFF. The CDR3, as DNA: TGTGCCAGCAGCGACCCCGGACAGGGGCGAACCGGGGAGCTGTTTTTT.